Listed below are T cell receptor beta chains from one sample, sequenced in a study of T cell changes during pregnancy in multiple sclerosis. Generated by immunoSEQ multiplex PCR, the TCRdb table keeps only in-frame clones and is missing some. The table lists about 26,000 clones, roughly 89% of them singletons. The material sequenced was CD8+ T cells from peripheral blood mononuclear cells, taken in the second trimester of pregnancy. These receptor sequences come from a female donor with multiple sclerosis, enrolled in a pregnancy study. Both conserved end residues are part of each CDR3. A D gene is named only where the DNA matches it firmly. Clone size is shown for a subset of rows, as once, few, many or a class of expanded clone.

V gene	clone size	D gene	CDR3 length	J gene	CDR3 DNA	CDR3 protein
TRBV4-1	.	TRBD2	15	TRBJ2-7	TGCGCCAGCAGCCAAGAACTAGCGGACTCCTACGAGCAGTACTTC	CASSQELADSYEQYF
TRBV6-1	.	TRBD2	14	TRBJ2-4	TGTGCCAGCGAGACTAGCGGGAGTTCAAACATTCAGTACTTC	CASETSGSSNIQYF
TRBV5-1	.	.	12	TRBJ2-3	TGCGCCAGCAGCCAGCCGGGACTCCGTAGGTATTTT	CASSQPGLRRYF
TRBV27	.	.	13	TRBJ2-7	TGTGCCAGCAGTATCACTGGTTCCTACGAGCAGTACTTC	CASSITGSYEQYF
TRBV6-1	.	TRBD2	14	TRBJ2-7	TGTGCCAGCAGTCCTAGCGGGAGGGCTTACGAGCAGTACTTC	CASSPSGRAYEQYF
TRBV9	.	.	13	TRBJ2-3	TGTGCCAGCAGCGTACTTGAGTCCGATACGCAGTATTTT	CASSVLESDTQYF
TRBV7-9	.	TRBD2	15	TRBJ2-1	TGTGCCAGCAGCTACCAGCGGGAGTTAGGGAATGAGCAGTTCTTC	CASSYQRELGNEQFF
TRBV7-2	.	TRBD2	17	TRBJ2-3	TGTGCCAGCAGCTTAGGTCCCAGCGGGAGTACGTCAGATACGCAGTATTTT	CASSLGPSGSTSDTQYF
TRBV6-1	once	TRBD2	16	TRBJ2-7	TGTGCCAGCAGTGAACTCTCGGGACTAGACTCATACGAGCAGTACTTC	CASSELSGLDSYEQYF
TRBV28	.	.	13	TRBJ1-2	TGTGCCAGCAGTCCCGGACTGTCTTCTGGCTACACCTTC	CASSPGLSSGYTF
TRBV7-9	.	.	15	TRBJ2-1	TGTGCCAGCAGCTTCACAGGGGGGACTAAAAATGAGCAGTTCTTC	CASSFTGGTKNEQFF
TRBV4-1	.	TRBD2	17	TRBJ2-7	TGCGCCAGCAGCCCGGGACTAGCGGGAGGGCCCCGCTACGAGCAGTACTTC	CASSPGLAGGPRYEQYF
TRBV30	.	.	14	TRBJ2-7	TGTGCCTGGAGTCCGGCGGGGCTGGACTACGAGCAGTACTTC	CAWSPAGLDYEQYF
TRBV13	.	TRBD1	17	TRBJ1-5	TGTGCCAGCAGGACACGCAGGGGGGATGGAAGCAATCAGCCCCAGCATTTT	CASRTRRGDGSNQPQHF
TRBV6-1	.	.	15	TRBJ1-2	TGTGCCAGCAGGCCCTCGTTAGTCCGGGATGGTGGCTACACCTTC	CASRPSLVRDGGYTF
TRBV7-7	.	.	15	TRBJ2-5	TGTGCTAGCAGCCTGACCTTAGCGGAGTGGGAGACCCAGTACTTC	CASSLTLAEWETQYF
TRBV4-1	once	TRBD1	15	TRBJ2-7	TGCGCCAGCAGCCAACAGGGGACAGTGGACTACGAGCAGTACTTC	CASSQQGTVDYEQYF
TRBV5-1	.	TRBD1	17	TRBJ1-1	TGCGCCAGCAGCTCCCCGGGACAGGGACTCATGAACACTGAAGCTTTCTTT	CASSSPGQGLMNTEAFF
TRBV19	.	TRBD1	16	TRBJ2-3	TGTGCCAGTAGCACCCCCGGGACAGGGGGCGCAGATACGCAGTATTTT	CASSTPGTGGADTQYF
TRBV15	.	TRBD2	14	TRBJ2-1	TGTGCCACCAGCACAGAGCGGGATAGGTATGAGCAGTTCTTC	CATSTERDRYEQFF
TRBV9	medium-sized	TRBD2	16	TRBJ2-5	TGTGCCAGCAGCAACGGACTAGCGGGAGGTCTAGAGACCCAGTACTTC	CASSNGLAGGLETQYF
TRBV28	.	.	15	TRBJ2-3	TGTGCCAGCAGTTTAGGGGGGTCTAGCACAGATACGCAGTATTTT	CASSLGGSSTDTQYF
TRBV6-1	few	TRBD2	16	TRBJ2-2	TGTGCCAGCAGTGAATGGGCGGGAGGTGGTGGCGGGGAGCTGTTTTTT	CASSEWAGGGGGELFF
TRBV7-2	.	.	17	TRBJ1-2	TGTGCCAGCAGCTTAACAGACAGACCCCGGGTAGGCTATGGCTACACCTTC	CASSLTDRPRVGYGYTF
TRBV5-6	.	.	16	TRBJ2-3	TGTGCCAGCAGCTTGATAGGAGGAACCGGCCCAGATACGCAGTATTTT	CASSLIGGTGPDTQYF
TRBV7-3	.	TRBD2	15	TRBJ2-7	TGTGCCAGCAGTCGGCCCGCGGGAGTGTCCTACGAGCAGTACTTC	CASSRPAGVSYEQYF
TRBV19	.	.	14	TRBJ2-5	TGTGCCAGTAGTAGGTGGCAGGATCAAGAGACCCAGTACTTC	CASSRWQDQETQYF
TRBV10-3	.	.	15	TRBJ1-5	TGTGCCATCAGTGAGTCGATAGGGGTTATTCAGCCCCAGCATTTT	CAISESIGVIQPQHF
TRBV6-1	.	TRBD2	15	TRBJ2-7	TGTGCCAGCAGTGAAACTAGCGGGAGTTCCTACGAGCAGTACTTC	CASSETSGSSYEQYF
TRBV2	once	TRBD1	15	TRBJ2-1	TGTGCCAGCTCATCTCGGGACAGGGGTTTGAATGAGCAGTTCTTC	CASSSRDRGLNEQFF
TRBV19	.	.	14	TRBJ1-1	TGTGCCAGTAGTATGGGCAGCTTTAACACTGAAGCTTTCTTT	CASSMGSFNTEAFF
TRBV9	.	.	15	TRBJ1-1	TGTGCCAGCAGCGGGGCCACCCCGGAGGGCACTGAAGCTTTCTTT	CASSGATPEGTEAFF